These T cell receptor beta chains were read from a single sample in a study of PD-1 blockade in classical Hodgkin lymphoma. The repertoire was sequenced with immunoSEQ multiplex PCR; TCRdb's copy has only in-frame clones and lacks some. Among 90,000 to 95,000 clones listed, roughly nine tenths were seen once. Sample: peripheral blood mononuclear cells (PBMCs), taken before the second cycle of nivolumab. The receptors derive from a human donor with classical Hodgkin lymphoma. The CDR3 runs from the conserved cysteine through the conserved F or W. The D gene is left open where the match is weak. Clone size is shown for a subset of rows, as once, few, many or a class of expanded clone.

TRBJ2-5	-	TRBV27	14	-	TGTGCCAGCAGTTTCCGTGGCAGTGAAGAGACCCAGTACTTC	CASSFRGSEETQYF
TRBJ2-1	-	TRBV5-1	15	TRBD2	TGCGCCAGCAGCGGCTCCGGGACTATCTACAATGAGCAGTTCTTC	CASSGSGTIYNEQFF
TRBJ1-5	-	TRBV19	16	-	TGTGCCAGTAGAATCGAGGAGGGGAATAGCAATCAGCCCCAGCATTTT	CASRIEEGNSNQPQHF
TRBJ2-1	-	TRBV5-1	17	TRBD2	TGCGCCAGCAGCTCGGGACTAGCGGGAGAGTTTGTCAATGAGCAGTTCTTC	CASSSGLAGEFVNEQFF
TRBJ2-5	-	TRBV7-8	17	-	TGTGCCAGCAGCTTAGTTCGGGCTGGGGGCCGTAGGGAGACCCAGTACTTC	CASSLVRAGGRRETQYF
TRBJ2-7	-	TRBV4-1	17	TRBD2	TGCGCCAGCAGCCAAGCCCCCCTGGGACTAGCTCTCTACGAGCAGTACTTC	CASSQAPLGLALYEQYF
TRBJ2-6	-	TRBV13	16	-	TGTGCCAGCACCCCCGACGGCCCCTCTGGGGCCAACGTCCTGACTTTC	CASTPDGPSGANVLTF
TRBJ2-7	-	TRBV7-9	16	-	TGTGCCAGCAGCGACTTGCTTGGAGGACCGAACTACGAGCAGTACTTC	CASSDLLGGPNYEQYF
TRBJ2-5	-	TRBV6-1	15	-	TGTGCCAGCAGTGCCGAAGGGGGGATCCAAGAGACCCAGTACTTC	CASSAEGGIQETQYF
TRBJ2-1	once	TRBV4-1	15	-	TGCGCCAGCAGCCTAAGCGGGCCCGGGATCAATGAGCAGTTCTTC	CASSLSGPGINEQFF
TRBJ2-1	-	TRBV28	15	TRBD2	TGTGCCAGCAGTTCCACTAGCGGGATAGTAGGTGAGCAGTTCTTC	CASSSTSGIVGEQFF
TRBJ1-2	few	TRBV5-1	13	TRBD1	TGCGCCAGCAGCCTGGACAGGGCGGATGGCTACACCTTC	CASSLDRADGYTF
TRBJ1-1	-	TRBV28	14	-	TGTGCCAGCAGTTTTCGGGGAGGGAACACTGAAGCTTTCTTT	CASSFRGGNTEAFF
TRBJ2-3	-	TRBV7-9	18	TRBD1	TGTGCCAGCAGCCAAAACAAACCGGGACAGGGGACGACAGATACGCAGTATTTT	CASSQNKPGQGTTDTQYF
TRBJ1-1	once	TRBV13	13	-	TGTGCCAGCAGCCCCGTGGGCGGGGGGAAGGCTTTCTTT	CASSPVGGGKAFF
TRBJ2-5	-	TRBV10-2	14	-	TGCGCCAGCAGTGAGTCGGGTTTCCAAGAGACCCAGTACTTC	CASSESGFQETQYF
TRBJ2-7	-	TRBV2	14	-	TGTGCCAGCAGTCCACAAATTTTCTCCTACGAGCAGTACTTC	CASSPQIFSYEQYF
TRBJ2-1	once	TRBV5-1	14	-	TGCGCCAGCAGCGACAGGAGCTCCTACAATGAGCAGTTCTTC	CASSDRSSYNEQFF
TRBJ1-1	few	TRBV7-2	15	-	TGTGCCAGCAGCTCCAGGACCCCACGGAACACTGAAGCTTTCTTT	CASSSRTPRNTEAFF
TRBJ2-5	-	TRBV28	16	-	TGTGCCAGCAGTTTACGATCCTACAGGGTGAAAGAGACCCAGTACTTC	CASSLRSYRVKETQYF
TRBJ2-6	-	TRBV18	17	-	TGTGCCAGCTCCCCTTTCGATGGGGGGCCTGGGGCCAACGTCCTGACTTTC	CASSPFDGGPGANVLTF
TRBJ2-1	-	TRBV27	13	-	TGTGCCAGCAGTTTGAGGGAGCTCAATGAGCAGTTCTTC	CASSLRELNEQFF
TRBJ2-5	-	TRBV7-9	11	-	TGTGCCAGCAGCCAGGGCGAGACCCAGTACTTC	CASSQGETQYF
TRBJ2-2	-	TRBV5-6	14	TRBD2	TGTGCCAGCAGCTCCGGGGACTATCCCGGGGAGCTGTTTTTT	CASSSGDYPGELFF
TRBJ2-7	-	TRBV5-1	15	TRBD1	TGCGCCAGCAGCTTGGCCCCGGGACAGGGCTACGAGCAGTACTTC	CASSLAPGQGYEQYF
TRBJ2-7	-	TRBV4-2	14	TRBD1	TGTGCCAGCAGCCAACGGACAGGGGACTACGAGCAGTACTTC	CASSQRTGDYEQYF
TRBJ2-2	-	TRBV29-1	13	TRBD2	TGCAGCGTTGGGGAGGGGCGTACCGGGGAGCTGTTTTTT	CSVGEGRTGELFF
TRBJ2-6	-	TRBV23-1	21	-	TGCGCCAGCAGTCAATCGGGGGGAGGGGACAGCTCTAACTCTGGGGCCAACGTCCTGACTTTC	CASSQSGGGDSSNSGANVLTF